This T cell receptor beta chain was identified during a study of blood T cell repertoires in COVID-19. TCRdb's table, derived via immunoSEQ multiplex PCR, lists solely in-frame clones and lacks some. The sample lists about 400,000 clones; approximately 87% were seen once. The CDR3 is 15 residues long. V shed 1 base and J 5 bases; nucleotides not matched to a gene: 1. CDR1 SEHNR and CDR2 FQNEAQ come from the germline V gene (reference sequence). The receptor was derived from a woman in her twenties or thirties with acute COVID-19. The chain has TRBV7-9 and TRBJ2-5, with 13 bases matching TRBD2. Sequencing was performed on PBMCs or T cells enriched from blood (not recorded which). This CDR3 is CASSLVGLAGETQYF. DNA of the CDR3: TGTGCCAGCAGCTTAGTGGGACTAGCGGGGGAGACCCAGTACTTC.